This is a list of T cell receptor beta chains from one sample in a study of cytomegalovirus exposure and HLA in healthy donors. TCRdb's table, derived via immunoSEQ multiplex PCR, lists solely in-frame clones and lacks some. Among more than 90,000 clones listed, around four fifths were seen once. The sequenced sample consisted of PBMCs. The origin of the receptors is a man aged 40-55 years in good health and CMV-seronegative. CDR3s include the opening cysteine and the closing phenylalanine or tryptophan. The D gene is left open where the match is weak. Size tells how often a clone was seen (once, few, many) or the class of an expanded clone, and some rows leave it out.

DNA: TGCAGCGTTGTGGGGGGGCGCGCCGTAGGCTACACCTTC
CDR3: CSVVGGRAVGYTF
D: -
J: TRBJ1-2
V: TRBV29-1
size: -
length: 13

DNA: TGTGCCAGCAGTTACTCAGGCGGGAGAGGGTACGAGCAGTACTTC
CDR3: CASSYSGGRGYEQYF
D: TRBD2
J: TRBJ2-7
V: TRBV6-6
size: few
length: 15

DNA: TGTGCCAGCAGTTTATGGGACAGGGGAGATGAAAAACTGTTTTTT
CDR3: CASSLWDRGDEKLFF
D: TRBD1
J: TRBJ1-4
V: TRBV28
size: once
length: 15

DNA: TGTGCCAGCAGCCTCCAGGAAGATCAGCCCCAGCATTTT
CDR3: CASSLQEDQPQHF
D: -
J: TRBJ1-5
V: TRBV7-2
size: -
length: 13

DNA: TGCGCCAGCAGCCAAGATCTCCCTATCGGCGCGGGGGAGAACACCGGGGAGCTGTTTTTT
CDR3: CASSQDLPIGAGENTGELFF
D: TRBD2
J: TRBJ2-2
V: TRBV4-3
size: -
length: 20

DNA: TGCGCCAGCAGCCAAGAGCGAAACACTGAAGCTTTCTTT
CDR3: CASSQERNTEAFF
D: -
J: TRBJ1-1
V: TRBV4-1
size: -
length: 13

DNA: TGTGCCAGCAGCTTAGGACTAGCTGGTAGCACAGATACGCAGTATTTT
CDR3: CASSLGLAGSTDTQYF
D: -
J: TRBJ2-3
V: TRBV13
size: -
length: 16

DNA: TGTGCCAGCAGCTGGCGCAGGGCGAGCGGGGATACGCAGTATTTT
CDR3: CASSWRRASGDTQYF
D: -
J: TRBJ2-3
V: TRBV11-2
size: few
length: 15

DNA: TGCGCCAGCAGCCAAGCTGGGTACCCAAAGGGGGACCAGCCCCGGCATTTT
CDR3: CASSQAGYPKGDQPRHF
D: -
J: TRBJ1-5
V: TRBV4-1
size: -
length: 17

DNA: TGTGCCAGCAGCGCGAGGATGGGGGCCGAGCAGTACTTC
CDR3: CASSARMGAEQYF
D: -
J: TRBJ2-7
V: TRBV7-9
size: -
length: 13